This TCR beta chain originates from a study of cytomegalovirus exposure and HLA in healthy donors. Broader study findings: The study put 150 or so TCR beta chains on its list as cytomegalovirus-associated. Within an earlier analysis, most TCR beta V segments proved productive either about 90% or about 30% of the time.

It was with 60 Vbeta and 13 Jbeta primers that the PCR ran. TCRdb's table, derived via immunoSEQ multiplex PCR, lists solely in-frame clones and lacks some. The sample has roughly 100,000 clones, roughly 85% seen once. As to this clone: Its antigen is undetermined.

CDR1 is SNHLY, CDR2 FYNNEI, per germline. The CDR3 totals 11 residues. V lost 6 bases and J 6 bases, leaving 9 bases between the germline ends. The V and J genes are TRBV2 and TRBJ2-7; the D is unclear. Material: PBMCs. The TCR was taken from a man aged 35 to 55 in good health and CMV-seronegative. The CDR3 spells CASSPTGEQYF. For the CDR3, the DNA is TGTGCCAGCAGCCCCACGGGCGAGCAGTACTTC.